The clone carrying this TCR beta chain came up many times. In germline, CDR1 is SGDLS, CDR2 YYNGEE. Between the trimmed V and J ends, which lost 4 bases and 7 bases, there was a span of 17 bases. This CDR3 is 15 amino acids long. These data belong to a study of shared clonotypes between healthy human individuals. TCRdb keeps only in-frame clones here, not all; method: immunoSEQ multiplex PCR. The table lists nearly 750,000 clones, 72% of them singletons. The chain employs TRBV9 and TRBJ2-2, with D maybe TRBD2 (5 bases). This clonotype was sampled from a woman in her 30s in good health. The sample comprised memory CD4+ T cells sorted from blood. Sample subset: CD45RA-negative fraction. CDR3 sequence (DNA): TGTGCCAGCAGCTTTAGCGTTTACGGCCACGGGGAGCTGTTTTTT. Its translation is CASSFSVYGHGELFF. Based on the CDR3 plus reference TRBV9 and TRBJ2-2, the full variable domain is DSGVTQTPKHLITATGQRVTLRCSPRSGDLSVYWYQQSLDQGLQFLIQYYNGEERAKGNILERFSAQQFPDLHSELNLSSLELGDSALYFCASSFSVYGHGELFFGEGSRLTVL.